Below are 3 T cell receptor beta chains sequenced from a single sample in a study of persistence of HIV-infected CD4 T cells. The stimulus was an HIV-1 Gag 15-mer peptide pool, 0.85 to 1 ug/peptide/mL. Sorting selected CD4+ T cells upregulating both CD40 ligand and CD69. The libraries were made with immunoSEQ version 4 in survey mode. Assay: immunoSEQ multiplex PCR; the TCRdb copy retains only in-frame clones and omits some. The sample gives 20,000 to 25,000 clones, roughly 70% of which show up once; approximately 1.7% is in the top ten. These receptors' antigens are unknown. Sequences were derived from CD4+ T cells sorted from PBMCs after approximately 19-hour stimulation, sampled from a patient who received antiretroviral therapy. These receptors came from an adult man with HIV who was CMV-seropositive.

The V and J genes are TRBV5-8 and TRBJ1-1; D is unclear. Germline CDR1 SGHTS, CDR2 YDEGEE. The CDR3 is 16 amino acids. V lost 0 bases to trimming and J lost 2 bases, with 14 bases between them. CDR3 region: CASSLGRFRFNTEAFF. The CDR3 nucleotides are TGTGCCAGCAGCTTGGGGAGATTTCGGTTCAACACTGAAGCTTTCTTT.

This rearrangement joins TRBV7-3 to TRBJ2-2; possibly TRBD1 for D (6 bases). CDR1 is SGHTA, CDR2 FQGTGA, per germline. Trimming shortened V by 4 bases and J by 6 bases, and 9 bases separated the two germline ends. The CDR3 is made up of 13 amino acids. CDR3 nucleotides: TGTGCCAGCAGCTGGGACATGGCCGGGGAGCTGTTTTTT. This translates into CASSWDMAGELFF. Full variable domain (rest looked up from reference TRBV7-3 and TRBJ2-2): GAGVSQTPSNKVTEKGKYVELRCDPISGHTALYWYRQSLGQGPEFLIYFQGTGAADDSGLPNDRFFAVRPEGSVSTLKIQRTERGDSAVYLCASSWDMAGELFFGEGSRLTVL.

The chain links TRBV14 to TRBJ2-1; 9 nucleotides match TRBD2. Germline CDR1 and CDR2: SGHDN and FVKESK. The CDR3 runs to 15 residues. Losses at the gene ends were 2 bases for V and 4 bases for J; bases not matched to a gene: 3. CDR3 residues: CASSQISGGYNEQFF. For the CDR3, the DNA is TGTGCCAGCAGCCAAATTAGCGGGGGTTACAATGAGCAGTTCTTC.